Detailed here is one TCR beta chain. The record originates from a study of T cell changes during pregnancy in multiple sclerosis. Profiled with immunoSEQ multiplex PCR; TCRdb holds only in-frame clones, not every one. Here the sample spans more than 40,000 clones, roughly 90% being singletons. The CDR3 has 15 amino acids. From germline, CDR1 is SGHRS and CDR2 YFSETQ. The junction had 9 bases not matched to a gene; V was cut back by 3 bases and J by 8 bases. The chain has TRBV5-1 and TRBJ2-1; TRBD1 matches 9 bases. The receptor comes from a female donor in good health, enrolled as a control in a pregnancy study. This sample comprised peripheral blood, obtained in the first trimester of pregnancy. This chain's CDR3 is CASSSVGQGTDEQFF. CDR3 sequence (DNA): TGCGCCAGCAGCTCAGTGGGACAGGGAACCGATGAGCAGTTCTTC.